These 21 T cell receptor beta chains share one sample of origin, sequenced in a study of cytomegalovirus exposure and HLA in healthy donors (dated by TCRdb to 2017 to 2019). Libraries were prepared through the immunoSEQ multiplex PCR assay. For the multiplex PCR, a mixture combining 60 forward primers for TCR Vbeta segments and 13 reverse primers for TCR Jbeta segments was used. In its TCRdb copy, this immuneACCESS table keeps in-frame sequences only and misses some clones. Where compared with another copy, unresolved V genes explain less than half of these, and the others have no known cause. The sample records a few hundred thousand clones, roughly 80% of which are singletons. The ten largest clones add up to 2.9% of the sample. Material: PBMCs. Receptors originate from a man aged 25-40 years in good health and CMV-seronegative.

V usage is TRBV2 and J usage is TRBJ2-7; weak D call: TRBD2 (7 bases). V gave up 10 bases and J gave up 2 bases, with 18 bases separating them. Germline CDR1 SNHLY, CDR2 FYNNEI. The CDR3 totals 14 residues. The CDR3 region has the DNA TGTGCCACTAGGGGAGGGGGATTGACCTACGAGCAGTACTTC. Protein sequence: CATRGGGLTYEQYF.

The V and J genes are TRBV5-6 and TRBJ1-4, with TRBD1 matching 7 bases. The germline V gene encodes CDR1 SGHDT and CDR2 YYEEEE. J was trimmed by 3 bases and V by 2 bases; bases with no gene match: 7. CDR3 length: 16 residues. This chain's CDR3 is CASSFRQGTPNEKLFF. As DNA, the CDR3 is TGTGCCAGCAGCTTCCGACAGGGAACCCCTAATGAAAAACTGTTTTTT.

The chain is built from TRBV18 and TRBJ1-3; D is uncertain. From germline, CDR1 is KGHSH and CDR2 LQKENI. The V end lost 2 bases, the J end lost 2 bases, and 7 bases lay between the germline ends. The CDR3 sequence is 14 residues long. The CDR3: CASSPSRTGNTIYF. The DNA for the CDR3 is TGTGCCAGCTCACCAAGCCGAACTGGAAACACCATATATTTT.

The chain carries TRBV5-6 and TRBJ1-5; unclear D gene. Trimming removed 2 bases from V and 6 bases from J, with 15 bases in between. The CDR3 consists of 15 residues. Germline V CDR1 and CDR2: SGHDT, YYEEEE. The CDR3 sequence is CASSLGGLVGQPQHF. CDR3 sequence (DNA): TGTGCCAGCAGCTTAGGAGGTCTGGTAGGTCAGCCCCAGCATTTT.

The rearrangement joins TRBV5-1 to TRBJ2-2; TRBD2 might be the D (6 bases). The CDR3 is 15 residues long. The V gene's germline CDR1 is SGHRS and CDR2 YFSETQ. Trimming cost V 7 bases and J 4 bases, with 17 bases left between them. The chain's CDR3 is CASRDSIVATGELFF. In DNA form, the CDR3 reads TGCGCCAGCCGGGACTCCATTGTGGCCACCGGGGAGCTGTTTTTT.

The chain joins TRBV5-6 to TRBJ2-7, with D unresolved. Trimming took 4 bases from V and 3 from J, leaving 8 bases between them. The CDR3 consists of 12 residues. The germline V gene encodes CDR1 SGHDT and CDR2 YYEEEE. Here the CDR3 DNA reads TGTGCCAGCAGCGTGGACGGCTACGAGCAGTACTTC. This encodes CASSVDGYEQYF.

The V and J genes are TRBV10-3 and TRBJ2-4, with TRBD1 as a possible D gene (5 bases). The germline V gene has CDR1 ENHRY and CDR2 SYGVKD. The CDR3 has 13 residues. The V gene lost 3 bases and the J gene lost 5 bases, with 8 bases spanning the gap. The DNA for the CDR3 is TGTGCCATCAGTGAACAGGAAGAAAACATTCAGTACTTC. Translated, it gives CAISEQEENIQYF.

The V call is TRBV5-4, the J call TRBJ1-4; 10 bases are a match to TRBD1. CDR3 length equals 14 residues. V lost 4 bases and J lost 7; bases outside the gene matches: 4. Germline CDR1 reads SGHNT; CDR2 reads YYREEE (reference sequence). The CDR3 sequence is CASSDRGQGEKLFF. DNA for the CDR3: TGTGCCAGCAGCGACAGGGGGCAGGGTGAAAAACTGTTTTTT.

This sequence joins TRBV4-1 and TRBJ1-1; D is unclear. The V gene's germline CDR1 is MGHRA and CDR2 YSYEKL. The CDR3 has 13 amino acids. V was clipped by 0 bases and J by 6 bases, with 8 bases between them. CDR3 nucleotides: TGCGCCAGCAGCCAAGATGTGGCCCCTGAAGCTTTCTTT. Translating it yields CASSQDVAPEAFF.

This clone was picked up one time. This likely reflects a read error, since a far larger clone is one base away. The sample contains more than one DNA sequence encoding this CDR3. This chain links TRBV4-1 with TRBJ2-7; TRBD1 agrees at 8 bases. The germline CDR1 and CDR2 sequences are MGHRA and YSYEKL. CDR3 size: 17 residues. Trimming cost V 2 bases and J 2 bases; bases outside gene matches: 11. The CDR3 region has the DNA TGCGCCAGCAGCCAACCTCAAGGGTCGGGACAGGCCTACGAGCAGTACTTC. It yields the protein CASSQPQGSGQAYEQYF.

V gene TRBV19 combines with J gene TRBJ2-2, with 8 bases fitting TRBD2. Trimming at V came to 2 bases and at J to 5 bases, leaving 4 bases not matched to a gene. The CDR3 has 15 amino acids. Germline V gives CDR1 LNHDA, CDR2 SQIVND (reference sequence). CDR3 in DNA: TGTGCCAGTAGTATATTCGGGGGGGCTACCGGGGAGCTGTTTTTT. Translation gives CASSIFGGATGELFF. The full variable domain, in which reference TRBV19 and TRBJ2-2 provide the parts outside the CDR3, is DGGITQSPKYLFRKEGQNVTLSCEQNLNHDAMYWYRQDPGQGLRLIYYSQIVNDFQKGDIAEGYSVSREKKESFPLTVTSAQKNPTAFYLCASSIFGGATGELFFGEGSRLTVL.

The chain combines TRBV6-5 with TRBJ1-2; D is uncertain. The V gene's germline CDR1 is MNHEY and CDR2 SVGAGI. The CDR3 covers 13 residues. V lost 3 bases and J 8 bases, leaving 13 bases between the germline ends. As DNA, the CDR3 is TGTGCCAGCAGTTATTCGTCTGGAGAGGGCTACACCTTC. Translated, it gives CASSYSSGEGYTF.

CDR3 amino acids: CASRYHGGQETQYF. CDR3 sequence (DNA): TGTGCCAGCAGATACCACGGCGGCCAAGAGACCCAGTACTTC. The V gene is TRBV11-2, the J gene TRBJ2-5; D is undetermined. V lost 6 bases and J lost 1, with 12 bases in between. Germline V CDR1 and CDR2: SGHAT, FQNNGV. The CDR3 is made up of 14 amino acids. The full variable domain, completed using reference TRBV11-2 and TRBJ2-5, is EAGVAQSPRYKIIEKRQSVAFWCNPISGHATLYWYQQILGQGPKLLIQFQNNGVVDDSQLPKDRFSAERLKGVDSTLKIQPAKLEDSAVYLCASRYHGGQETQYFGPGTRLLVL.

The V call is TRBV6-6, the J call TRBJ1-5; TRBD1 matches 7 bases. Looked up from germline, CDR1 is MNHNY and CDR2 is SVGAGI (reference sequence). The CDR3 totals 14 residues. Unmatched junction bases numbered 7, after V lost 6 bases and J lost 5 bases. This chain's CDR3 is CASSRDREDQPQHF. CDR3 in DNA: TGTGCCAGCAGCCGCGACAGGGAAGATCAGCCCCAGCATTTT.

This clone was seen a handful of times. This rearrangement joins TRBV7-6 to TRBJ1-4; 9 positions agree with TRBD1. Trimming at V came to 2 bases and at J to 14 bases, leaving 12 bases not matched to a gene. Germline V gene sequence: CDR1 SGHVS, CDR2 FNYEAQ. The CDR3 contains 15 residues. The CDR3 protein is CASSLRQGVRRNLFF. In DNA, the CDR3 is TGTGCCAGCAGCTTAAGACAGGGGGTTCGGAGGAACCTGTTTTTT.

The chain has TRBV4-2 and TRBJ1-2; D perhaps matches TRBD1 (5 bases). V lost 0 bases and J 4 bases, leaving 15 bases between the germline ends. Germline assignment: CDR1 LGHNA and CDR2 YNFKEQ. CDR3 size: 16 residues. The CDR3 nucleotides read TGTGCCAGCAGCCAAGATGGGGGGGGAGCCCTCTATGGCTACACCTTC. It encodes CASSQDGGGALYGYTF.

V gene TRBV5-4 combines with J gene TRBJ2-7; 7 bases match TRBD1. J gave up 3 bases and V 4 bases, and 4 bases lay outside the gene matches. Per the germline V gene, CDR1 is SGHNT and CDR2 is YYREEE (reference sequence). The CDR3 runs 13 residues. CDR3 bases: TGTGCCAGCAGCGACCGACAGGGCTACGAGCAGTACTTC. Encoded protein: CASSDRQGYEQYF.

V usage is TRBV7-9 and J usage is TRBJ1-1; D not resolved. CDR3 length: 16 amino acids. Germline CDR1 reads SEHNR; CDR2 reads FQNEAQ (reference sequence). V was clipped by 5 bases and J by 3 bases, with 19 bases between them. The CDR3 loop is CASSNTDGSGYTEAFF. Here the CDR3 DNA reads TGTGCCAGCAGCAATACCGACGGGTCGGGTTACACTGAAGCTTTCTTT.

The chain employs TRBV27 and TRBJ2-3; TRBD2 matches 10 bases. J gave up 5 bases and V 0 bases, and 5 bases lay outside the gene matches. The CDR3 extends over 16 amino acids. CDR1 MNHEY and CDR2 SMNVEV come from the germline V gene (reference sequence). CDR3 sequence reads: CASSLSLAGEKDTQYF. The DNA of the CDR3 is TGTGCCAGCAGTTTATCGCTAGCGGGGGAGAAAGATACGCAGTATTTT.

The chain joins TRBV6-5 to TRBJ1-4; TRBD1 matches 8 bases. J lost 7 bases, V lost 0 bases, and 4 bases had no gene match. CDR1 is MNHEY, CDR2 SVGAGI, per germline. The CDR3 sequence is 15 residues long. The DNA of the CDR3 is TGTGCCAGCAGTTACTCGGGGACAGGAGGTGAAAAACTGTTTTTT. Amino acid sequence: CASSYSGTGGEKLFF.

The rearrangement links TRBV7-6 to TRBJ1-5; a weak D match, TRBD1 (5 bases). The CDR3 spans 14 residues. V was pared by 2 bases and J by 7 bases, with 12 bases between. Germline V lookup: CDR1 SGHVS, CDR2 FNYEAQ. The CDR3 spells CASSLRAGRQPQHF. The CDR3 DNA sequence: TGTGCCAGCAGCTTAAGGGCAGGGAGGCAGCCCCAGCATTTT.